The 13 T cell receptor beta chains in this list originate from one sample, sequenced in a study of identical twins. TCRdb passed the 5' RACE reads through MiXCR, listing each CDR3 protein once. This sample carries nearly 650,000 distinct CDR3 sequences, under 8.5% of them seen once, and the ten largest clones take 1.6%. In addition, the sample was reused for a study of yellow fever vaccine responses in identical twins.

The sequencing input was PBMCs. The receptor source for this set is a young woman in good health.

This clonotype showed up many times. The V call is TRBV6-1, the J call TRBJ2-7, with D maybe TRBD1 (6 bases). Trimming took 5 bases from V and 1 from J, leaving 15 bases between them. This CDR3 has 15 amino acids. Germline V gene sequence: CDR1 MNHNS, CDR2 SASEGT. For the CDR3, the DNA is TGTGCCAGCAGTACAGGGTACCTCAGGTCCTACGAGCAGTACGTC. This encodes CASSTGYLRSYEQYV.

The chain links TRBV28 to TRBJ2-2; D is ambiguous. The V end was cut by 3 bases, the J end by 1 base, with 6 bases between. The CDR3 has 14 amino acids. Germline loops: CDR1 MDHEN, CDR2 SYDVKM. CDR3 nucleotides: TGTGCCAGCAGTTTTATATTGAACACCGGGGAGCTGTTTTTT. It is translated as CASSFILNTGELFF.

As for this clonotype: The junction and the germline gene differ at one end; a read error may be behind it. The chain recombines TRBV12-3 or TRBV12-4 with TRBJ2-1, with D uncertain. The CDR3 totals 19 residues. CDR3 in amino acids: CACSLSIYFTASSYNEQFF. Here the CDR3 DNA reads TGTGCCTGCAGTTTATCAATCTACTTCACAGCGAGCTCCTACAATGAGCAGTTCTTC.

The chain's CDR3 is CASSPWTGVSYNSPLHF. DNA of the CDR3: TGTGCCAGCAGCCCCTGGACAGGGGTCTCCTATAATTCACCCCTCCACTTT. The chain couples TRBV6-1 to TRBJ1-6; 9 nucleotides agree with TRBD1. This CDR3 is 17 amino acids long. The V gene's germline CDR1 is MNHNS and CDR2 SASEGT. Unmatched junction bases numbered 6, after V lost 6 bases and J lost 0 bases.

This CDR3 reads CASGQEDGYTF. CDR3 nucleotides: TGTGCCAGCGGGCAGGAGGACGGCTACACCTTC. The chain employs TRBV3-1 and TRBJ1-2; D unresolved. The germline gives CDR1 LGHDT, CDR2 YNNKEL (reference sequence). The CDR3 has 11 residues. V shed 8 bases and J shed 8 bases, with 12 bases lying between them. Combining the CDR3 with reference TRBV3-1 and TRBJ1-2 gives the whole variable domain DTAVSQTPKYLVTQMGNDKSIKCEQNLGHDTMYWYKQDSKKFLKIMFSYNNKELIINETVPNRFSPKSPDKAHLNLHINSLELGDSAVYFCASGQEDGYTFGSGTRLTVV.

This clonotype was counted only a few times. The chain uses TRBV12-3 or TRBV12-4 and TRBJ2-3; 7 bases are a match to TRBD1. This CDR3 is 15 amino acids long. The V gene end was trimmed by 6 bases and the J gene end by 3 bases; junction bases not matched to a gene: 9. CDR3 protein: CASSPTGARTDTQYF. The CDR3 DNA reads as TGTGCCAGCAGCCCTACAGGGGCAAGAACAGATACGCAGTATTTT.

V is TRBV19 and J is TRBJ1-2; no clear D gene. V dropped 7 bases and J dropped 2 bases, with 11 bases sitting between them. CDR3 length: 13 residues. CDR1 is LNHDA, CDR2 SQIVND, per germline (reference sequence). The CDR3 sequence: CASTRTANYGYTF. In DNA, the CDR3 is TGTGCCAGTACCCGGACGGCAAACTATGGCTACACCTTC.

The chain carries TRBV20-1 and TRBJ1-1; 7 positions match TRBD1. CDR1 DFQATT and CDR2 SNEGSKA come from the germline V gene (reference sequence). The CDR3 contains 15 residues. Trimming took 4 bases from V and 3 from J; bases not matched to a gene: 11. CDR3 in amino acids: CSATSLDRVDTEAFF. The CDR3 region has the DNA TGCAGTGCTACCAGCCTAGACAGGGTAGACACTGAAGCTTTCTTT.

This clonotype was detected many times. This rearrangement joins TRBV12-3 or TRBV12-4 to TRBJ1-2; no clear D. Trimming pared 6 bases from V and 2 bases from J, leaving 13 bases between. The CDR3 is made up of 14 amino acids. CDR3 sequence: CASSPLLGNYGYTF. The CDR3 DNA reads TGTGCCAGCAGCCCCTTATTAGGGAACTATGGCTACACCTTC.

Only a few counts were recorded for this clonotype. This chain links TRBV10-2 with TRBJ2-1, with TRBD2 identical over 7 bases. With 0 bases clipped from V and 5 bases from J, the junction kept 7 bases outside the gene matches. Germline assignment: CDR1 WSHSY and CDR2 SAAADI. The length of the CDR3 is 16 residues. The CDR3 region has the DNA TGCGCCAGCAGTGAGTCGGGGACTATATCGAACAATGAGCAGTTCTTC. Translating it yields CASSESGTISNNEQFF.

There are many counts of this clonotype. The gene calls are TRBV12-5 and TRBJ2-1, with D unclear. The CDR3 has 15 amino acids. The germline V and J ends were trimmed by 2 bases and 3 bases, with 11 bases remaining between them. Germline CDR1 reads LGHNT; CDR2 reads FRNRAP. The CDR3 here is CASGLPPKYYNEQFF. Written as DNA, the CDR3 is TGTGCTAGTGGTTTGCCCCCAAAGTACTACAATGAGCAGTTCTTC.

The V call is TRBV6-5, the J call TRBJ2-5, with a tentative D call TRBD2 (6 bases). V lost 5 bases and J 2 bases, leaving 12 bases between the germline ends. The CDR3 length is 14 residues. Germline loops: CDR1 MNHEY, CDR2 SVGAGI. CDR3 sequence: CASSIQRGQETQYF. In DNA, the CDR3 is TGTGCCAGCAGTATACAACGGGGGCAAGAGACCCAGTACTTC.

This clonotype was found many times. V is TRBV19 and J is TRBJ1-2, with no clear D. Trimming shortened V by 7 bases and J by 2 bases, and 11 bases separated the two germline ends. Germline-derived CDR1 and CDR2 are LNHDA and SQIVND (reference sequence). The CDR3 is 13 amino acids. This CDR3 is CASTGPNNYGYTF. CDR3 in DNA: TGTGCCAGTACTGGGCCTAACAACTATGGCTACACCTTC.